The clone carrying this T cell receptor (beta chain) was picked up many times. No antigen is known for it. Via MiXCR, TCRdb re-called the multiplex PCR reads, giving one row per CDR3 protein. The sample holds 130,000 or so distinct CDR3 sequences, more than 20% seen once. The source of the sample is a study of breast tumors, draining lymph nodes, adjacent tissues. General study points: Compared with basal-like, luminal-like tumors shared significantly more repertoire with nontumor tissue.

The length of the CDR3 is 16 residues. V was clipped by 0 bases and J by 6 bases; unmatched bases: 5. CDR1 DFQATT and CDR2 SNEGSKA come from the germline V gene (reference sequence). Samples came from axillary lymph nodes draining the breast cancer. Specimen: axillary lymph node tissue. This chain links TRBV20-1 with TRBJ1-4; 12 positions agree with TRBD1. The TCR sequence derives from a female donor with breast cancer. Some clones in this sample may be carry-over from other donors' samples. The CDR3 loop reads CSARDWDRGQHEKLFF. In DNA, the CDR3 is TGCAGTGCTAGAGATTGGGACAGGGGGCAACATGAAAAACTGTTTTTT.